This T cell receptor beta chain was profiled in a study of shared clonotypes between healthy human individuals. Comment on this clone: Its target is not known.

Findings and caveats of the study: A few donors shared around 5.1% of their naive CD4 clonotypes. Sequencing depth was expected to affect clonotype sharing among donors.

CD45RO-negative cells were positively selected for CCR7, leaving out terminally differentiated effector memory CD45RA+ cells. Only Caucasian adults living in Nashville, Tennessee made up the donor group. Germline assignment: CDR1 SEHNR and CDR2 FQNEAQ (reference sequence). CDR3 size: 16 residues. The V and J ends lost 0 bases and 4 bases, in that order; junction bases with no gene match: 7. The study ran the assay at deep level. Produced via immunoSEQ multiplex PCR; TCRdb's table is partial and in-frame only. In the table there are approximately 2,200,000 clones, more than 85% of which are singletons.

This TCR was sampled from a man aged 18 to 29 in good health. Some clones in this sample may be carry-over from other donors' samples. J is TRBJ2-7 and V is TRBV7-9, with 9 bases aligning to TRBD2. Sequencing was performed on naive CD8+ T cells from PBMCs. The CDR3 loop is CASSLASGRTPYEQYF. In DNA, the CDR3 is TGTGCCAGCAGCTTAGCAAGCGGGAGGACACCATACGAGCAGTACTTC.